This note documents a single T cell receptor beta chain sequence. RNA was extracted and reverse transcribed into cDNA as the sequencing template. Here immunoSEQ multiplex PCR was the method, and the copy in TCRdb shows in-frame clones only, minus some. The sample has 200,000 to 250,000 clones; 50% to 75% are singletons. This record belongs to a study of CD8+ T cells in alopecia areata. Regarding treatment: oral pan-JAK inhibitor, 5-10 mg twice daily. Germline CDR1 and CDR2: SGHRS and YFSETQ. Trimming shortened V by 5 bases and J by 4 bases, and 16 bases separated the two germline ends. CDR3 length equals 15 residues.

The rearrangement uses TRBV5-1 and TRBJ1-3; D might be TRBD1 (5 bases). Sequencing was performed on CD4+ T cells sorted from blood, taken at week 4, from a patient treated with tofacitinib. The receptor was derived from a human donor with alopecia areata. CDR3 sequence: CASRPAGTGGNTIYF. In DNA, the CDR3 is TGCGCCAGCAGACCAGCCGGGACGGGAGGAAACACCATATATTTT.